One and the same sample provided the 11 T cell receptor beta chains below, sequenced in a study of response to subunit inactivated influenza vaccine. In TCRdb, the RT-PCR reads were re-called with MiXCR into one record per CDR3 protein. This sample yields some 480,000 distinct CDR3 sequences, of which 11% are seen a single time; about 12% belongs to the top ten. This material consisted of PBMCs from blood, taken roughly 48 days after vaccination. The receptors derive from a man between 45 and 60 years old who received an inactivated influenza vaccine.

A few counts support this clonotype. The rearrangement uses TRBV5-4 and TRBJ2-2, with D possibly TRBD2 on 5 matching bases. The CDR3 extends over 14 amino acids. The germline gives CDR1 SGHNT, CDR2 YYREEE (reference sequence). With 6 bases removed from V and 3 bases from J, the gap between germline ends came to 12 bases. The CDR3 DNA reads TGTGCCAGCACTCTTATCGGGGACACCGGGGAGCTGTTTTTT. It codes for CASTLIGDTGELFF.

DNA for the CDR3: TGCGCCAGCAGCTTGTGGCCAGGGGGCCTTGGCTACACCTTC. It specifies CASSLWPGGLGYTF. The chain has TRBV5-1 and TRBJ1-2; 8 bases are a match to TRBD1. After removal of 1 base from V and 7 bases from J, the junction contained 6 bases not matched to a gene. The CDR3 consists of 14 residues. CDR1 is SGHRS and CDR2 is YFSETQ in the germline V gene.

This rearrangement joins TRBV20-1 to TRBJ1-4, with 8 bases fitting TRBD1. The CDR3 has 13 residues. Germline CDR1 reads DFQATT; CDR2 reads SNEGSKA (reference sequence). V gave up 3 bases and J gave up 6 bases; unmatched junction bases: 3. The CDR3 bases are TGCAGTGCTAGCGCAGGGGGCCATGAAAAACTGTTTTTT. Translating gives CSASAGGHEKLFF.

The sample holds a few counts of this clonotype. The V and J genes are TRBV27 and TRBJ2-5; TRBD1 matches 7 bases. The CDR3 spans 14 residues. Germline trimming cut 6 bases from V and 2 bases from J; bases unmatched to any gene: 6. Germline V gene data show CDR1 as MNHEY and CDR2 as SMNVEV (reference sequence). In nucleotides, the CDR3 is TGTGCCAGCAGAGTACAGGGGCTACAAGAGACCCAGTACTTC. It is translated as CASRVQGLQETQYF.

CDR3 sequence reads: CASSFGEGYEQYF. The CDR3 nucleotides are TGTGCCAGCAGCTTTGGGGAGGGCTACGAGCAGTACTTC. This chain links TRBV7-2 with TRBJ2-7; 7 bases are shared with TRBD2. This CDR3 comprises 13 residues. J lost 3 bases, V lost 3 bases, and 2 bases had no gene match. Per germline, CDR1 SGHTA and CDR2 FQGNSA.

The J gene is TRBJ2-2, the V gene TRBV4-2; D unclear. CDR3 size: 15 residues. The ends were cut back, 1 base at V and 2 bases at J, with 8 bases in the middle. Per the germline V gene, CDR1 is LGHNA and CDR2 is YNFKEQ. CDR3 residues: CASSQVMVNTGELFF. CDR3 DNA: TGTGCCAGCAGCCAAGTGATGGTAAACACCGGGGAGCTGTTTTTT.

The rearrangement uses TRBV3-1 and TRBJ2-3, with 7 nucleotides matching TRBD1. Trimming took 4 bases from V and 9 from J; bases not matched to a gene: 4. CDR3 length: 12 residues. Germline CDR1 LGHDT, CDR2 YNNKEL (reference sequence). The CDR3 DNA is TGTGCCAGCAGCCTCAGGGGACAGACGCAGTATTTT. Translation gives CASSLRGQTQYF.

Ten or more counts support this clonotype. The rearrangement uses TRBV24-1 and TRBJ2-3; D is tentatively TRBD1 or TRBD2 (5 bases each). V gave up 1 base and J gave up 2 bases, with 12 bases separating them. This CDR3 has 16 amino acids. Germline V gene lookup returns CDR1 KGHDR and CDR2 SFDVKD. CDR3 region: CATSDLDGADTDTQYF. The CDR3 DNA reads TGTGCCACCAGTGATTTAGACGGGGCCGACACAGATACGCAGTATTTT.

This clonotype came up a few times. The V and J genes are TRBV24-1 and TRBJ2-2; D is unresolved. From germline, CDR1 is KGHDR and CDR2 SFDVKD. V was clipped by 5 bases and J by 3 bases, with 3 bases between them. CDR3 length equals 12 residues. As DNA, the CDR3 is TGTGCCACCAGTGCGTACACCGGGGAGCTGTTTTTT. Protein: CATSAYTGELFF.

Only a few counts were recorded for this clonotype. The V and J genes are TRBV20-1 and TRBJ2-5, with D unresolved. The CDR3 is made up of 16 amino acids. Trimming shortened V by 7 bases and J by 2 bases, and 23 bases separated the two germline ends. Germline assignment: CDR1 DFQATT and CDR2 SNEGSKA (reference sequence). The CDR3 DNA follows: TGCAGTGGGGCTCTCTCGTTGGGCTGGCCACAAGAGACCCAGTACTTC. Protein: CSGALSLGWPQETQYF.

CDR3 in amino acids: CASSQIRGQGRNNEQFF. CDR3 nucleotides: TGCGCCAGCAGCCAAATCCGGGGACAGGGGCGAAACAATGAGCAGTTCTTC. The chain recombines TRBV4-1 with TRBJ2-1; 10 bases are a match to TRBD1. The junction had 9 bases not matched to a gene; V was cut back by 2 bases and J by 5 bases. The length of the CDR3 is 17 residues. Per germline, CDR1 MGHRA and CDR2 YSYEKL.